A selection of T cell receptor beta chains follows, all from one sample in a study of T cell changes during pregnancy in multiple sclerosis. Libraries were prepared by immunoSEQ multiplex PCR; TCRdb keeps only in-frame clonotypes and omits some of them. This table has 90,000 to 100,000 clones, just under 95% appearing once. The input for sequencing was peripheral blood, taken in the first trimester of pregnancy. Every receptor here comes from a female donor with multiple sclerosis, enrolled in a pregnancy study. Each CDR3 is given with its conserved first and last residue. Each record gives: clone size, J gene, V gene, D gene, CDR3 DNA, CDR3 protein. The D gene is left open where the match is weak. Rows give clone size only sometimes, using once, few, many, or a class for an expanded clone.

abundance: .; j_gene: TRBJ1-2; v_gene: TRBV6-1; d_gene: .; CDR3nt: TGTGCCAGCACACAGGGCAGCTACACCTTC; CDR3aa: CASTQGSYTF
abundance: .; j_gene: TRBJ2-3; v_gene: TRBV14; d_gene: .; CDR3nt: TGTGCCAGCAGCCAAGTAACAGGGCTATCGGATACGCAGTATTTT; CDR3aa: CASSQVTGLSDTQYF
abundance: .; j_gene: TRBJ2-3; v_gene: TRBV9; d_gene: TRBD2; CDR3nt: TGTGCCAGCAGCGGTCCCGTGGGACTAGCGGGGGCCGGACTCACGAATACGCAGTATTTT; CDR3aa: CASSGPVGLAGAGLTNTQYF
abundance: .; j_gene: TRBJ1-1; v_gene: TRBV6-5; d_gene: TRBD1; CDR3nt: TGTGCCAGCAGTTCGCAGGGGGCGAGGACTGAAGCTTTCTTT; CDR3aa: CASSSQGARTEAFF
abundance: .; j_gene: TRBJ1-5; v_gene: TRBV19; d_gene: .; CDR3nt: TGTGCCAGTAGTACGAGCGGCGGTCAGCCCCAGCATTTT; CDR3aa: CASSTSGGQPQHF
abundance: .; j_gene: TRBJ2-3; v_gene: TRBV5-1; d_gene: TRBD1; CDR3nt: TGCGCCAGCAGCACCGACAGGGCTATCACAGATACGCAGTATTTT; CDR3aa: CASSTDRAITDTQYF
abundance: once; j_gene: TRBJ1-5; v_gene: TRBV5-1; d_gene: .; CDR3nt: TGCGCCAGCAGCTTGGACACCAATCAGCCCCAGCATTTT; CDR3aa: CASSLDTNQPQHF
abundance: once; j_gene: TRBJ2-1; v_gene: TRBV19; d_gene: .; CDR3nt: TGTGCCAGTAGTACCGGGGGGACAAGCTCCTACAATGAGCAGTTCTTC; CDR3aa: CASSTGGTSSYNEQFF
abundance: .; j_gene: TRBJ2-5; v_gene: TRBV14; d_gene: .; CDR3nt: TGTGCCAGCAGCACACCGACAGGCGGGGGCCAAGAGACCCAGTACTTC; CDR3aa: CASSTPTGGGQETQYF
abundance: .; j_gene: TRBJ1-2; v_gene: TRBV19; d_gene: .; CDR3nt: TGTGCCAGTAGCCAGGACTGGGATGGTGGCTACACCTTC; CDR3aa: CASSQDWDGGYTF
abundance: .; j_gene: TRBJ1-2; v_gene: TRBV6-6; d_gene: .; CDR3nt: TGTGCCAGCAGCTCCAGGGCCTACGCCTATGGCTACACCTTC; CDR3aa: CASSSRAYAYGYTF
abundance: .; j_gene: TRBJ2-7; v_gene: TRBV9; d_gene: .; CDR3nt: TGTGCCAGCAGCGTAGGGGACACACCCTACGAGCAGTACTTC; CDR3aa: CASSVGDTPYEQYF
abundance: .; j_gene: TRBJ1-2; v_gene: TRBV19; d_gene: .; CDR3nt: TGTGCCAGTAGCGTGGACTTATATGGCTACACCTTC; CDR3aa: CASSVDLYGYTF
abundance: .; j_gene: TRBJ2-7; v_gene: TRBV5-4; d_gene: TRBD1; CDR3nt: TGTGCCAGCAGCTTGGGATGGGACAGGACCTACGAGCAGTACTTC; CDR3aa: CASSLGWDRTYEQYF
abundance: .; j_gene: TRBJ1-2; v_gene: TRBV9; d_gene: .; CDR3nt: TGTGCCAGCAGCGTAGGTGGTGATAGATCTAACTATGGCTACACCTTC; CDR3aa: CASSVGGDRSNYGYTF
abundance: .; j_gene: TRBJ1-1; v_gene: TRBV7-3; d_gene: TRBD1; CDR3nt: TGTGCCAGCAGCGCGGCCGGGACAGGGGGCATCCTAGAGGAGGCTTTCTTT; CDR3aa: CASSAAGTGGILEEAFF
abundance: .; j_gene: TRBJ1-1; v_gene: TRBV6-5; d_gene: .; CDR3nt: TGTGCCAGCAGTTACTCTGTTGTCGGCACTGAAGCTTTCTTT; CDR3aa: CASSYSVVGTEAFF
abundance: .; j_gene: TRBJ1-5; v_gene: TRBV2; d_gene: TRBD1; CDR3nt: TGTGCCAGCAGTAGCCGGGACAGGGGGCTTAAGCCCCAGCATTTT; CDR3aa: CASSSRDRGLKPQHF
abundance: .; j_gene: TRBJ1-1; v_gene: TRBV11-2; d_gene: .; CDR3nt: TGTGCCAGCAGCTTAGAGCGCGGTGTGGCTGAAGCTTTCTTT; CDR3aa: CASSLERGVAEAFF
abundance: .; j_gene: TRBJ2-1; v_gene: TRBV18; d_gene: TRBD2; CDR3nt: TGTGCCAGCTCACCGCCTAGCGGGGGGATAAATGAGCAGTTCTTC; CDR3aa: CASSPPSGGINEQFF
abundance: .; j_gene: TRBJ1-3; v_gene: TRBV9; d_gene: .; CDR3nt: TGTGCCAGCAGCGTGAACAGGGTCAGAAACACCATATATTTT; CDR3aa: CASSVNRVRNTIYF
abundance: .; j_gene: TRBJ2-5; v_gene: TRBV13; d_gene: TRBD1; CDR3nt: TGTGCCAGCAGCCCCGGGACAGGGTGGCAAGAGACCCAGTACTTC; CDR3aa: CASSPGTGWQETQYF